These 21 T cell receptor beta chains were sequenced from one sample in a study of long-term antiretroviral therapy in people with HIV. At survey level, the immunoSEQ assay was run in its v3.0 version. Some clones are missing from TCRdb's copy, which holds only in-frame ones; the method was immunoSEQ multiplex PCR. The table shows 34,000 or so clones, with around 94% occurring only once. Sequenced here: unsorted PBMCs, sampled around 5 years after starting antiretroviral therapy. These receptors were obtained from a woman aged 50 to 65 with HIV.

Regarding this clone: An end of the junction does not agree with germline; a read error may underlie this. V is TRBV27 and J is TRBJ1-4, with 7 bases lining up with TRBD1. CDR1 and CDR2 (germline): MNHEY, SMNVEV (reference sequence). The CDR3 runs to 15 residues. The CDR3 protein is CASSFSSLDRERLFF. The CDR3 DNA is TGTGCCAGCAGTTTTTCTTCCTTAGACAGGGAAAGACTGTTTTTT.

The V and J genes are TRBV7-3 and TRBJ2-1; D is unresolved. Germline V gene data show CDR1 as SGHTA and CDR2 as FQGTGA. This CDR3 spans 16 amino acids. V was shortened by 2 bases and J by 0 bases, with 11 bases between the two germline ends. The CDR3 is CASSLFQASSYNEQFF. In DNA form, the CDR3 reads TGTGCCAGCAGCTTATTCCAGGCCAGCTCCTACAATGAGCAGTTCTTC.

This chain connects TRBV18 to TRBJ1-3, with 7 bases fitting TRBD1. The CDR3 has 15 amino acids. Germline-derived CDR1 and CDR2 are KGHSH and LQKENI. The trim removed 3 bases at V and 4 bases at J, leaving 6 bases unmatched. The CDR3 region is CASSPPTGNGNTIYF. The CDR3 bases are TGTGCCAGCTCACCTCCGACAGGGAACGGAAACACCATATATTTT. The full variable domain, rest sourced from reference TRBV18 and TRBJ1-3, is NAGVMQNPRHLVRRRGQEARLRCSPMKGHSHVYWYRQLPEEGLKFMVYLQKENIIDESGMPKERFSAEFPKEGPSILRIQQVVRGDSAAYFCASSPPTGNGNTIYFGEGSWLTVV.

The sample holds one count of this clone. The chain recombines TRBV9 with TRBJ1-5; a possible D gene is TRBD1 (6 bases). Germline loops: CDR1 SGDLS, CDR2 YYNGEE. V gave up 4 bases and J gave up 1 base, with 12 bases separating them. The length of the CDR3 is 15 residues. The CDR3 region is CASSPTGLSNQPQHF. CDR3 sequence (DNA): TGTGCCAGCAGCCCAACAGGGCTAAGCAATCAGCCCCAGCATTTT.

The J gene is TRBJ2-3, the V gene TRBV4-3; D remains ambiguous. CDR3 length: 14 amino acids. From germline, CDR1 is LGHNA and CDR2 YSLEER. Deletions cut 5 bases from V and 3 bases from J, with 12 bases between. The DNA for the CDR3 is TGCGCCAGCAGCGATGGGGTGGCTACAGATACGCAGTATTTT. Translating it yields CASSDGVATDTQYF.

The J gene is TRBJ2-1, the V gene TRBV6-5; either TRBD1 or TRBD2 may fit D (5 bases each). The ends were cut back, 5 bases at V and 5 bases at J, with 10 bases in the middle. CDR3 length: 13 amino acids. Germline assignment: CDR1 MNHEY and CDR2 SVGAGI. This CDR3 is CASSPGTNNEQFF. The CDR3 nucleotides read TGTGCCAGCAGTCCCGGGACCAACAATGAGCAGTTCTTC.

The chain combines TRBV11-2 with TRBJ2-7, with D possibly TRBD1 on 6 matching bases. Trimming removed 1 base at V and 3 bases at J, with 19 bases between. Per the germline V gene, CDR1 is SGHAT and CDR2 is FQNNGV. The length of the CDR3 is 17 residues. CDR3: CASSLGLTRDTNYEQYF. DNA for the CDR3: TGTGCCAGCAGCTTAGGCCTTACCCGGGACACAAACTACGAGCAGTACTTC. Full variable domain (remainder filled in from reference TRBV11-2 and TRBJ2-7): EAGVAQSPRYKIIEKRQSVAFWCNPISGHATLYWYQQILGQGPKLLIQFQNNGVVDDSQLPKDRFSAERLKGVDSTLKIQPAKLEDSAVYLCASSLGLTRDTNYEQYFGPGTRLTVT.

V is TRBV7-2 and J is TRBJ2-7; TRBD1 matches at 9 bases. The CDR3 length is 15 residues. Germline CDR1 reads SGHTA; CDR2 reads FQGNSA. The ends lost 1 base at V and 4 bases at J; junction bases unmatched: 5. The CDR3: CASSLGQGGPYEQYF. In DNA form, the CDR3 reads TGTGCCAGCAGCTTAGGACAGGGGGGCCCGTACGAGCAGTACTTC. Combining the CDR3 with reference TRBV7-2 and TRBJ2-7 gives the whole variable domain GAGVSQSPSNKVTEKGKDVELRCDPISGHTALYWYRQSLGQGLEFLIYFQGNSAPDKSGLPSDRFSAERTGGSVSTLTIQRTQQEDSAVYLCASSLGQGGPYEQYFGPGTRLTVT.

The chain carries TRBV29-1 and TRBJ1-1; D ambiguous. The germline CDR1 and CDR2 sequences are SQVTM and ANQGSEA. The CDR3 length is 9 residues. V was shortened by 0 bases and J by 10 bases, with 3 bases between the two germline ends. CDR3 sequence (DNA): TGCAGCGTTGAAGAATCAGCTTTCTTT. As protein: CSVEESAFF.

This sequence joins TRBV15 and TRBJ2-5; perhaps D is TRBD1 or TRBD2 (6 bases each). CDR1 and CDR2 (germline): LNHNV, YYDKDF (reference sequence). The CDR3 runs 13 residues. Trimming took 3 bases from V and 7 from J, leaving 12 bases between them. This CDR3 reads CATSRTGAGTQYF. The CDR3 DNA reads as TGTGCCACCAGCAGGACGGGGGCGGGGACCCAGTACTTC.

The chain combines TRBV10-3 with TRBJ1-1, with D tentatively TRBD1 (6 bases). V was trimmed by 10 bases and J by 4 bases, leaving 10 bases between them. Per the germline V gene, CDR1 is ENHRY and CDR2 is SYGVKD. The CDR3 consists of 11 residues. The CDR3 spells CATIRGTEAFF. The CDR3 bases are TGTGCCACAATCAGGGGCACTGAAGCTTTCTTT.

The chain couples TRBV11-3 to TRBJ2-2; 11 bases are shared with TRBD1. The ends lost 5 bases at V and 3 bases at J; junction bases unmatched: 2. Germline-derived CDR1 and CDR2 are SGHNT and YENEEA. CDR3 size: 15 residues. This CDR3 reads CASSGQGADTGELFF. The CDR3 DNA is TGTGCCAGCAGCGGACAGGGGGCGGACACCGGGGAGCTGTTTTTT.

This sequence joins TRBV5-6 and TRBJ2-7, with D tentatively TRBD1 (5 bases). Germline lookup yields CDR1 SGHDT and CDR2 YYEEEE. The CDR3 sequence is 11 residues long. Trimming took 0 bases from V and 7 from J, leaving 5 bases between them. CDR3 sequence reads: CASSLEGEQYF. The CDR3 DNA follows: TGTGCCAGCAGCTTGGAGGGGGAGCAGTACTTC.

This chain links TRBV5-1 with TRBJ2-5; 7 bases match TRBD2. J was trimmed by 1 base and V by 4 bases; bases with no gene match: 7. In germline, CDR1 is SGHRS, CDR2 YFSETQ. The CDR3 is 15 amino acids. CDR3 sequence: CASSRTGTIQETQYF. For the CDR3, the DNA is TGCGCCAGCAGCCGGACCGGGACTATCCAAGAGACCCAGTACTTC.

The chain links TRBV2 to TRBJ2-5; TRBD2 matches 14 bases. Germline CDR1 SNHLY, CDR2 FYNNEI. There are 16 residues in the CDR3. The V segment lost 1 base and the J segment 2 bases; nucleotides outside the gene matches: 0. CDR3 sequence: CASSEGLAGGQETQYF. CDR3 in DNA: TGTGCCAGCAGTGAAGGACTAGCGGGGGGGCAAGAGACCCAGTACTTC.

The chain joins TRBV11-2 to TRBJ2-3; 9 bases line up with TRBD2. Trimming took 11 bases from V and 2 from J; bases not matched to a gene: 2. CDR1 is SGHAT, CDR2 FQNNGV, per germline. This CDR3 contains 12 residues. CDR3: CAAGGVTDTQYF. The DNA for the CDR3 is TGTGCCGCGGGGGGGGTCACAGATACGCAGTATTTT. Full variable domain (outside the CDR3, taken from reference TRBV11-2 and TRBJ2-3): EAGVAQSPRYKIIEKRQSVAFWCNPISGHATLYWYQQILGQGPKLLIQFQNNGVVDDSQLPKDRFSAERLKGVDSTLKIQPAKLEDSAVYLCAAGGVTDTQYFGPGTRLTVL.

The chain has TRBV15 and TRBJ2-6, with 9 bases matching TRBD1. The CDR3 is 16 residues long. The germline V gene has CDR1 LNHNV and CDR2 YYDKDF (reference sequence). With V trimmed by 3 bases and J by 4 bases, 4 bases remained unmatched. Here the CDR3 reads CATSRGTGSGANVLTF. The CDR3 DNA sequence: TGTGCCACCAGCAGGGGGACAGGGTCAGGGGCCAACGTCCTGACTTTC. Variable domain in full (rest from reference TRBV15 and TRBJ2-6): DAMVIQNPRYQVTQFGKPVTLSCSQTLNHNVMYWYQQKSSQAPKLLFHYYDKDFNNEADTPDNFQSRRPNTSFCFLDIRSPGLGDTAMYLCATSRGTGSGANVLTFGAGSRLTVL.

The J gene is TRBJ2-1, the V gene TRBV9; TRBD1 aligns across 9 bases. The CDR3 runs to 12 residues. Germline assignment: CDR1 SGDLS and CDR2 YYNGEE. V lost 6 bases and J lost 15; bases outside the gene matches: 10. The CDR3 DNA reads TGTGCCAGCACTTCCCCCGGGACAGGGACGTTCTTC. Its translation is CASTSPGTGTFF.

This chain connects TRBV9 to TRBJ1-5, with 7 positions matching TRBD1. The germline V gene has CDR1 SGDLS and CDR2 YYNGEE. The CDR3 runs to 15 residues. V was clipped by 3 bases and J by 3 bases; unmatched bases: 6. For the CDR3, the DNA is TGTGCCAGCAGCGAGGGAGACAGGGACAATCAGCCCCAGCATTTT. It translates to CASSEGDRDNQPQHF. The whole variable domain, filled in from reference TRBV9 and TRBJ1-5, reads DSGVTQTPKHLITATGQRVTLRCSPRSGDLSVYWYQQSLDQGLQFLIQYYNGEERAKGNILERFSAQQFPDLHSELNLSSLELGDSALYFCASSEGDRDNQPQHFGDGTRLSIL.

The chain couples TRBV6-1 to TRBJ2-3, with 9 nucleotides matching TRBD1. Trimming at V came to 4 bases and at J to 1 base, leaving 9 bases not matched to a gene. This CDR3 comprises 17 residues. Germline values: CDR1 MNHNS, CDR2 SASEGT. CDR3 sequence: CASSAHRGRPGTDTQYF. CDR3 coding DNA: TGTGCCAGCAGTGCCCACAGGGGGCGCCCCGGCACAGATACGCAGTATTTT.

The genes are TRBV6-5 and TRBJ2-7, with 7 bases matching TRBD1. From germline, CDR1 is MNHEY and CDR2 SVGAGI. J was trimmed by 0 bases and V by 6 bases; bases with no gene match: 5. The CDR3 consists of 14 residues. The CDR3 DNA sequence: TGTGCCAGCAGAGACAGGGAAAGCTCCTACGAGCAGTACTTC. Encoded protein: CASRDRESSYEQYF.